This T cell receptor beta chain was profiled in a study of Graves' ophthalmopathy and Graves' hyperthyroidism. TCR beta CDR3 amplification used RNA transcripts. RT-PCR with HTBI primers came first, then second-round multiplex PCR. TCRdb used MiXCR to reprocess the multiplex PCR reads, holding one entry per CDR3 protein. The table includes approximately 410,000 distinct CDR3 sequences, 15% to 19% detected once. Trimming shortened V by 4 bases and J by 0 bases, and 12 bases separated the two germline ends. CDR3 length: 15 amino acids. Germline lookup yields CDR1 MNHNS and CDR2 SASEGT. The study recruited hyperthyroidism patients aged 18 to 65 who were newly diagnosed, under 2 months' duration. The diagnosis combined clinical symptoms, thyroxine, TRAb, thyroid ultrasound and orbital computed tomography scans. A volume of over 9 ml of fresh peripheral blood supplied the PBMCs. This clonotype was seen at least ten times.

This rearrangement joins TRBV6-1 to TRBJ1-1, with D perhaps TRBD1 (5 bases). This receptor was identified in a woman between 18 and 29 years old with stable Graves' hyperthyroidism. Sequenced material: peripheral blood. The CDR3 loop reads CASSGRGRVNTEAFF. The CDR3 DNA reads TGTGCCAGCAGTGGTCGCGGCAGGGTGAACACTGAAGCTTTCTTT.